This TCR beta chain is drawn from a study of T cells in Graves' hyperthyroidism and ophthalmopathy. Study-wide points: Progression to ophthalmopathy was predicted a median of roughly 6.5 months early.

Clinical symptoms, serum thyroxine, TRAb, thyroid ultrasound and orbital computed tomography informed diagnoses. The CDR3 totals 14 residues. Per germline, CDR1 SNHLY and CDR2 FYNNEI. V shed 6 bases, J shed 5 bases, and the junction held 9 bases outside the gene matches. Amplified TCR beta CDR3 regions came from RNA transcripts. The TCR CDR3 was amplified in a first-round RT-PCR using the HTBI primer set. TCRdb reprocessed the multiplex PCR reads with MiXCR, giving one entry per CDR3 protein. The data show hundreds of thousands of distinct CDR3 sequences, 35% to 40% seen once. This clonotype has a single count. Its antigen remains unidentified.

The TCR originated in a man between 18 and 29 years old with Graves' hyperthyroidism. The chain links TRBV2 to TRBJ2-7; 8 bases line up with TRBD1. The sequencing input was blood. The CDR3 DNA reads as TGTGCCAGCAGCTCACGGACAGGGCGAGACGAGCAGTACTTC. Translation gives CASSSRTGRDEQYF.